Shown below are 18 T cell receptor beta chains from a single sample sequenced in a study of blood T cell repertoires in COVID-19. The data were produced by immunoSEQ multiplex PCR, yet TCRdb's version contains in-frame clones alone and is incomplete. The profile shows around 60,000 clones, approximately 77% of them singletons. The source material was peripheral blood. These receptors originate from a human donor in a cohort sampled during active COVID-19.

This clone was observed a few times. The chain uses TRBV7-9 and TRBJ1-5; 7 bases map to TRBD1. CDR3 length: 13 residues. Per germline, CDR1 SEHNR and CDR2 FQNEAQ (reference sequence). The V gene end was trimmed by 6 bases and the J gene end by 6 bases; junction bases not matched to a gene: 5. CDR3 nucleotide sequence: TGTGCCAGCAGTTCTAGGGGGCCTCAGCCCCAGCATTTT. This encodes CASSSRGPQPQHF.

This chain joins TRBV4-3 and TRBJ2-5, with D possibly matching TRBD2 (6 bases). There are 13 residues in the CDR3. Germline values: CDR1 LGHNA, CDR2 YSLEER. V lost 8 bases to trimming and J lost 2 bases, with 12 bases between them. The CDR3 DNA follows: TGCGCCAGCGCCCGGACTATACAAGAGACCCAGTACTTC. Translated, it gives CASARTIQETQYF.

On this clone itself: The same CDR3 arises from other DNA sequences in this sample as well. The chain links TRBV15 to TRBJ1-6; unclear D gene. This CDR3 contains 13 residues. V lost 0 bases and J lost 7, with 4 bases in between. Germline loops: CDR1 LNHNV, CDR2 YYDKDF (reference sequence). CDR3 sequence reads: CATSRDSNSPLHF. The CDR3 DNA reads as TGTGCCACCAGCAGAGATTCGAATTCACCCCTCCACTTT.

The J gene is TRBJ2-7, the V gene TRBV2; possibly TRBD1 for D (5 bases). Germline-derived CDR1 and CDR2 are SNHLY and FYNNEI. Trimming took 7 bases from V and 5 from J, leaving 21 bases between them. The CDR3 length is 15 residues. CDR3 sequence (DNA): TGTGCCAGCACCAAGGGGTGGTCTACAAGGGACGAGCAGTACTTC. As protein: CASTKGWSTRDEQYF.

V gene TRBV5-4 combines with J gene TRBJ2-7; tentatively, D is TRBD2 (5 bases). CDR3 length: 14 residues. V lost 0 bases to trimming and J lost 3 bases, with 10 bases between them. Germline V CDR1 and CDR2: SGHNT, YYREEE (reference sequence). CDR3 residues: CASSLGLGGYEQYF. CDR3 DNA sequence: TGTGCCAGCAGCTTGGGGCTCGGAGGCTACGAGCAGTACTTC.

The chain couples TRBV7-3 to TRBJ2-7; 13 nucleotides line up with TRBD2. V gave up 4 bases and J gave up 6 bases; unmatched junction bases: 3. The CDR3 contains 14 residues. Germline CDR1 and CDR2: SGHTA and FQGTGA. The CDR3 sequence is CASSSGLAGVEQYF. The CDR3 region has the DNA TGTGCCAGCAGCTCTGGACTAGCGGGAGTCGAGCAGTACTTC.

The gene calls are TRBV7-9 and TRBJ1-2, with D uncertain. Trimming left V 1 base short and J 13 bases short, with 13 bases between. From germline, CDR1 is SEHNR and CDR2 FQNEAQ (reference sequence). The CDR3 contains 12 residues. The CDR3 nucleotides are TGTGCCAGCAGCTTAGAAAATGAGCCCGCCACCTTC. Residues: CASSLENEPATF.

The gene calls are TRBV15 and TRBJ2-3; tentative D call: TRBD2 (6 bases). The CDR3 runs to 13 residues. The germline gives CDR1 LNHNV, CDR2 YYDKDF (reference sequence). V was pared by 6 bases and J by 5 bases, with 12 bases between. As DNA, the CDR3 is TGTGCCACCAGGGAGCGGGCAAAAGATACGCAGTATTTT. It specifies CATRERAKDTQYF.

V and J are TRBV6-6 and TRBJ2-5, with 7 bases matching TRBD1. J gave up 2 bases and V 6 bases, and 9 bases lay outside the gene matches. From germline, CDR1 is MNHNY and CDR2 SVGAGI (reference sequence). The CDR3 spans 15 residues. The CDR3 DNA reads TGTGCCAGCAGCGGACAGGCCCCGGTTCAAGAGACCCAGTACTTC. Protein: CASSGQAPVQETQYF.

This chain joins TRBV18 and TRBJ1-1; 7 positions agree with TRBD1. Germline CDR1 reads KGHSH; CDR2 reads LQKENI. Trimming at V came to 5 bases and at J to 1 base, leaving 13 bases not matched to a gene. This CDR3 is built from 17 residues. The CDR3 loop is CASSATSGTVKNTEAFF. CDR3 DNA: TGTGCCAGCTCAGCGACTTCCGGGACAGTAAAGAACACTGAAGCTTTCTTT.

The J gene is TRBJ1-2, the V gene TRBV6-1; D remains ambiguous. Germline V CDR1 and CDR2: MNHNS, SASEGT. The CDR3 is 13 residues long. Trimming left V 3 bases short and J 1 base short, with 6 bases between. CDR3 loop: CASSENSNYGYTF. CDR3 bases: TGTGCCAGCAGTGAGAACAGTAACTATGGCTACACCTTC.

This clone was seen more than once but under ten times. The rearrangement uses TRBV2 and TRBJ1-2; 7 bases are shared with TRBD1. The CDR3 covers 13 residues. The germline V gene has CDR1 SNHLY and CDR2 FYNNEI. Trimming cost V 6 bases and J 8 bases; bases outside gene matches: 9. CDR3 sequence reads: CASSARQGDGYTF. CDR3 in DNA: TGTGCCAGCAGCGCCCGGCAGGGGGACGGCTACACCTTC.

The chain has TRBV6-5 and TRBJ1-5; 11 nucleotides align to TRBD1. After removal of 10 bases from V and 6 bases from J, the junction contained 11 bases not matched to a gene. The CDR3 spans 15 residues. Germline V gene lookup returns CDR1 MNHEY and CDR2 SVGAGI. The CDR3 region has the DNA TGTGCCACCCTGCTGGGACAGGGGGGCAGTCAGCCCCAGCATTTT. It specifies CATLLGQGGSQPQHF.

The chain combines TRBV5-8 with TRBJ1-1; D is possibly TRBD1 (6 bases). Germline V lookup: CDR1 SGHTS, CDR2 YDEGEE. V shed 2 bases and J shed 4 bases, with 12 bases lying between them. This CDR3 spans 14 amino acids. CDR3 nucleotide sequence: TGTGCCAGCAGCTTACAGGGAGGGACCACTGAAGCTTTCTTT. This codes for CASSLQGGTTEAFF. Using reference TRBV5-8 and TRBJ1-1 for the parts outside the CDR3, the full variable domain is EAGVTQSPTHLIKTRGQQATLRCSPISGHTSVYWYQQALGLGLQFLLWYDEGEERNRGNFPPRFSGRQFPNYSSELNVNALELEDSALYLCASSLQGGTTEAFFGQGTRLTVV.

This chain connects TRBV11-2 to TRBJ1-2; maybe TRBD1 (5 bases). This CDR3 is built from 15 residues. Germline loops: CDR1 SGHAT, CDR2 FQNNGV. V shed 6 bases and J shed 1 base, with 15 bases lying between them. In nucleotides, the CDR3 is TGTGCCAGCAGGAGTGTAGGGCAGGGTAACTATGGCTACACCTTC. It is translated as CASRSVGQGNYGYTF.

This clone was picked up a small number of times. V is TRBV7-2 and J is TRBJ2-2, with 7 positions matching TRBD2. The ends lost 2 bases at V and 2 bases at J; junction bases unmatched: 5. The germline gives CDR1 SGHTA, CDR2 FQGNSA. The CDR3 consists of 16 residues. CDR3 coding DNA: TGTGCCAGCAGCTTAACCGCGGGAGTCAACACCGGGGAGCTGTTTTTT. Translating gives CASSLTAGVNTGELFF.

The rearrangement links TRBV28 to TRBJ2-1; TRBD2 agrees at 12 bases. CDR1 and CDR2 (germline): MDHEN, SYDVKM. There are 15 residues in the CDR3. The trim removed 6 bases at V and 2 bases at J, leaving 2 bases unmatched. CDR3 protein: CASRTSGSPYNEQFF. The DNA for the CDR3 is TGTGCCAGCAGGACTAGCGGGAGCCCCTACAATGAGCAGTTCTTC.

A single count supports this clone. CDR3 DNA: TGTGCCAGCGTCCGGGACAGGGGGCGCGACGAGCAGTACTTC. Residues: CASVRDRGRDEQYF. The rearrangement uses TRBV2 and TRBJ2-7, with 12 bases aligning to TRBD1. V lost 8 bases to trimming and J lost 5 bases; unmatched junction nucleotides: 7. CDR1 is SNHLY, CDR2 FYNNEI, per germline. The CDR3 covers 14 residues.